A selection of T cell receptor beta chains follows, all from one sample in a study of Ad26.COV2.S vaccination and SARS-CoV-2 variants. Method: immunoSEQ multiplex PCR; TCRdb's copy keeps in-frame clones and lacks some. The sample consists of 350,000 to 500,000 clones, around 90% of them appearing once. This sample comprised peripheral blood, obtained in a trial of Ad26.COV2.S vaccine versus placebo. These receptors all stem from a person between 18 and 65 years old who received the Ad26.COV2.S COVID-19 vaccine or a placebo. CDR3s include the opening cysteine and the closing phenylalanine or tryptophan. A D gene is named only where the DNA matches it firmly. For some rows the clone size is stated as once, few or many, or as a class when expanded; others skip it.

j_call: TRBJ2-2
clone_size: -
d_call: TRBD2
v_call: TRBV28
cdr3_nt: TGTGCCAGCAGAATAACGAGACTAGCGGGAGGGGCCCCGAACACCGGGGAGCTGTTTTTT
cdr3_aa: CASRITRLAGGAPNTGELFF

j_call: TRBJ2-3
clone_size: -
d_call: -
v_call: TRBV29-1
cdr3_nt: TGCAGCGTTGTTAGAGTCGAAGATACGCAGTATTTT
cdr3_aa: CSVVRVEDTQYF

j_call: TRBJ2-3
clone_size: -
d_call: -
v_call: TRBV10-3
cdr3_nt: TGTGCCATCAGTGAGTCAGCAGCAGATACGCAGTATTTT
cdr3_aa: CAISESAADTQYF

j_call: TRBJ2-7
clone_size: -
d_call: TRBD1
v_call: TRBV5-5
cdr3_nt: TGTGCCAGCAGCTTGAGTTCAGGGGGCGCGCAGTACTTC
cdr3_aa: CASSLSSGGAQYF

j_call: TRBJ2-3
clone_size: -
d_call: -
v_call: TRBV19
cdr3_nt: TGTGCCAGCGATCGGGGGAGCACAGATACGCAGTATTTT
cdr3_aa: CASDRGSTDTQYF

j_call: TRBJ2-1
clone_size: few
d_call: TRBD2
v_call: TRBV20-1
cdr3_nt: TGCAGTGCCAGTCCCCCGACTAGCGGGTCCTACAATGAGCAGTTCTTC
cdr3_aa: CSASPPTSGSYNEQFF

j_call: TRBJ2-5
clone_size: -
d_call: TRBD2
v_call: TRBV6-5
cdr3_nt: TGTGCCAGCAGTACCGAAAGGGAGGGATGGGAGACCCAGTACTTC
cdr3_aa: CASSTEREGWETQYF

j_call: TRBJ1-1
clone_size: -
d_call: TRBD1
v_call: TRBV19
cdr3_nt: TGTGCCAGTAGGGACAGGGGGGGAACTGAAGCTTTCTTT
cdr3_aa: CASRDRGGTEAFF

j_call: TRBJ2-7
clone_size: once
d_call: TRBD1
v_call: TRBV7-2
cdr3_nt: TGTGCCAGCAGCTCCCGGGACAGCTACGAGCAGTACTTC
cdr3_aa: CASSSRDSYEQYF

j_call: TRBJ2-7
clone_size: -
d_call: -
v_call: TRBV20-1
cdr3_nt: TGCAGTGCTAGAGATGGCTACGAGCAGTACTTC
cdr3_aa: CSARDGYEQYF

j_call: TRBJ1-5
clone_size: -
d_call: -
v_call: TRBV5-6
cdr3_nt: TGTGCCAGCAGCTTGGCCGTAGGCACCCAGCATTTT
cdr3_aa: CASSLAVGTQHF

j_call: TRBJ2-1
clone_size: -
d_call: -
v_call: TRBV28
cdr3_nt: TGTGCCAGCAGCCTGGAGACAAGCTCCTACAATGAGCAGTTCTTC
cdr3_aa: CASSLETSSYNEQFF

j_call: TRBJ1-1
clone_size: -
d_call: TRBD1
v_call: TRBV19
cdr3_nt: TGTGCCAGTAGTTTAGGGGGCAGGGCTGAAGCTTTCTTT
cdr3_aa: CASSLGGRAEAFF

j_call: TRBJ1-5
clone_size: -
d_call: -
v_call: TRBV2
cdr3_nt: TGTGCCAGCAGTGAATCTAAAAGGGGTAGCAATCAGCCCCAGCATTTT
cdr3_aa: CASSESKRGSNQPQHF

j_call: TRBJ2-7
clone_size: once
d_call: -
v_call: TRBV4-3
cdr3_nt: TGCGCCAGCAGCCAAGGTCGGAGCTCCTACGAGCAGTACTTC
cdr3_aa: CASSQGRSSYEQYF

j_call: TRBJ1-3
clone_size: -
d_call: TRBD1
v_call: TRBV10-1
cdr3_nt: TGCGCCAGCAGCCCCGGGACAGCGTCTGGAAACACCATATATTTT
cdr3_aa: CASSPGTASGNTIYF

j_call: TRBJ1-4
clone_size: -
d_call: -
v_call: TRBV2
cdr3_nt: TGTGCCAGCAGGGTGGCGGGTGAAAAACTGTTTTTT
cdr3_aa: CASRVAGEKLFF

j_call: TRBJ2-2
clone_size: -
d_call: -
v_call: TRBV4-2
cdr3_nt: TGTGCCAGCAGCCAAACAAGTACCGGGGAGCTGTTTTTT
cdr3_aa: CASSQTSTGELFF

j_call: TRBJ1-2
clone_size: -
d_call: -
v_call: TRBV30
cdr3_nt: TGTGCCTGGACACAGGGTTGGGGTGACTATGGCTACACCTTC
cdr3_aa: CAWTQGWGDYGYTF

j_call: TRBJ1-3
clone_size: -
d_call: -
v_call: TRBV6-4
cdr3_nt: TGTGCCAGCAGTGACTCGAGTGGGCTCGTCAGATCTAACTCTGGAAACACCATATATTTT
cdr3_aa: CASSDSSGLVRSNSGNTIYF

j_call: TRBJ2-5
clone_size: -
d_call: -
v_call: TRBV28
cdr3_nt: TGTGCCAGCAGTTCCTTAGTGCGGAACCCCCAAGAGACCCAGTACTTC
cdr3_aa: CASSSLVRNPQETQYF

j_call: TRBJ2-7
clone_size: -
d_call: TRBD1
v_call: TRBV7-3
cdr3_nt: TGTGCCAGCAGCTTAACCCCAGGGGGCGAGCAGTACTTC
cdr3_aa: CASSLTPGGEQYF

j_call: TRBJ2-2
clone_size: -
d_call: -
v_call: TRBV7-2
cdr3_nt: TGTGCCAGCACCTCCTACTCGAACACCGGGGAGCTGTTTTTT
cdr3_aa: CASTSYSNTGELFF

j_call: TRBJ1-1
clone_size: -
d_call: -
v_call: TRBV7-2
cdr3_nt: TGTGCCAGCAGCTTTTATGTGGGGAACACTGAAGCTTTCTTT
cdr3_aa: CASSFYVGNTEAFF

j_call: TRBJ2-5
clone_size: -
d_call: TRBD2
v_call: TRBV11-2
cdr3_nt: TGTGCCAGCACGACCTTGACTAGCGGGAGGGGGGAGACCCAGTACTTC
cdr3_aa: CASTTLTSGRGETQYF

j_call: TRBJ2-1
clone_size: -
d_call: TRBD2
v_call: TRBV29-1
cdr3_nt: TGCAGCGTCCCGGGGACTAGCGGGATCTACAATGAGCAGTTCTTC
cdr3_aa: CSVPGTSGIYNEQFF

j_call: TRBJ2-5
clone_size: -
d_call: TRBD2
v_call: TRBV5-4
cdr3_nt: TGTGCCAGCAGCTTGGTCGGGGGGCAAGAGACCCAGTACTTC
cdr3_aa: CASSLVGGQETQYF

j_call: TRBJ2-7
clone_size: -
d_call: TRBD1
v_call: TRBV30
cdr3_nt: TGTGCCTACACGACGGACAGGGGGCTTGTCGAGCAGTACTTC
cdr3_aa: CAYTTDRGLVEQYF

j_call: TRBJ2-5
clone_size: -
d_call: TRBD2
v_call: TRBV11-2
cdr3_nt: TGTGCCAGCAGCTTAGGGACTAGCGGGGGCCAAGAGACCCAGTACTTC
cdr3_aa: CASSLGTSGGQETQYF

j_call: TRBJ2-3
clone_size: -
d_call: -
v_call: TRBV24-1
cdr3_nt: TGTGCCACCAGTGATTTGCGCGGCAGCCATACTAGCACAGATACGCAGTATTTT
cdr3_aa: CATSDLRGSHTSTDTQYF

j_call: TRBJ1-2
clone_size: -
d_call: -
v_call: TRBV28
cdr3_nt: TGTGCCAGCAGTTCCCCCGGACAGTCTAACTATGGCTACACCTTC
cdr3_aa: CASSSPGQSNYGYTF